This TCR beta chain was found in a study of Tregs in tolerant kidney transplant recipients (dated by TCRdb to about 2019). Regarding the study in general: The transplants used related donors along with nonmyeloablative bone marrow transplantation, and in the human trials mixed chimerism was transient. The study used TCRbeta sequencing to identify donor-specific regulatory T cells before combined kidney and bone marrow transplantation, then tracked those cells after transplant. The research as a whole found: Expanding Tregs with activated donor B cells appeared to identify the most biologically relevant and donor-specific TCRbeta repertoire. Because the PCR primers were changed over time for some patients, nucleotide-level comparison could not be performed across the samples from those patients. In tolerant patients, donor-specific Tregs expanded more than Tregs overall, which suggests antigen-driven rather than nonspecific expansion. Because only a small number of patients were included, the study had limitations, and the results will need to be validated in larger populations as well as under other immunosuppression protocols. Biological reproducibility was not directly addressed, though technical replication error appeared minimal.

V trim: 0 bases; J trim: 9 bases; unmatched bases: 10. The CDR3 sequence holds 16 residues, the cysteine and phenylalanine included. The kept DNA is CDR3 alone, 48 bases in frame from the first base. The CDR1 and CDR2 encoded by the germline V gene are LGHNA and YSLEER. Taken with the paper, the label for time point translates to: blood sample drawn before combined kidney and bone marrow transplant. Thawed PBMCs were FACS-sorted into unstimulated Tregs (CD4+CD25+CD127-), CD4+ non-Tregs (CD4+CD25-), CD4 cells and CD8 cells. Before Treg sorting, thawed PBMCs were rested overnight at 37°C with 200 IU/ml IL-2. 4 combined kidney and bone marrow transplant recipients from the ITN036ST trial were included as patients, and samples were available only from these trial subjects. Healthy control blood was separated into PBMCs by Ficoll density gradient and cryopreserved, and patient PBMCs were collected both before and after transplant.

Comments on this clone: The clone's antigen remains unknown. No base quality information exists; no much larger clone differs at one position.

For TCRbeta CDR3 sequencing, genomic DNA from the sorted cells was extracted using the QIAGEN DNeasy Blood and Tissue Kit. High-throughput TCRbeta CDR3 sequencing was carried out commercially through immunoSEQ, with PCR amplification with bias correction and internal controls included. On the authors' methods: A unique productive TCRbeta sequence was defined by the CDR3 nucleotide sequence when primers matched, and otherwise by the CDR3 amino acid sequence together with the Vbeta and Jbeta genes. Sorting error was corrected by removing sequences shared between sorted populations at a frequency ratio of 2:1 or less, and the remaining shared sequences were assigned to the higher population. A sequence counted as donor-reactive if, in CFSE-low cells, the sequence had a frequency of at least 0.01% and was expanded at least 5-fold compared with unstimulated cells. Repertoire divergence was quantified by Jensen-Shannon divergence using the top 100 TCRbeta sequences ranked by frequency. For any sample with multiple sequencing runs, sorting error was corrected in each run separately before the runs were pooled. Drawn from immuneACCESS, this table holds only the in-frame rearrangements with V and J called that TCRdb kept. Clones are partly lost; checked studies trace under half to an unresolved V gene and leave the rest unexplained. V and J calls and clone size are given by that table; D and trimming were obtained from the DNA. The sample records some 55,000 clones, 75% to 90% of which are singletons. The ten biggest clones cover roughly 2.2% of the sample.

The source of this sequence is a human donor who received a combined kidney and bone marrow transplant. The V gene is TRBV4-3 and the J gene is TRBJ2-2, with 7 bases aligning to TRBD1. This specimen consisted of Tregs from blood, obtained before the transplant. The DNA sequence is TGCGCCAGCAGCCAAGATATATTGGGACAGCGCAGGGAGCTGTTTTTT. It is translated as CASSQDILGQRRELFF.